This TCR beta chain appears in the sequencing data of a study of cytomegalovirus exposure and HLA in healthy donors. This clone was recorded only once. Antigen specificity is unknown. Data came from immunoSEQ multiplex PCR; TCRdb stores just in-frame clones and leaves some out. This sample carries 50,000 or so clones, approximately 93% of them seen once, and the ten largest clones take 7.8%. After removal of 0 bases from V and 6 bases from J, the junction contained 7 bases not matched to a gene. CDR1 and CDR2 from the germline V gene are SGHNT and YYREEE (reference sequence). The CDR3 loop spans 15 amino acids. Overall study results and limits: TCR beta chains numbering some 160 were designated cytomegalovirus-associated. Across donors, most TCRs were seen rarely, yet some public ones were widespread.

The receptor was derived from a woman aged 18-29 years in good health and CMV-seropositive. Sequencing used PBMCs. V and J are TRBV5-4 and TRBJ2-7; 9 bases map to TRBD1. CDR3 residues: CASSLGTGALIEQYF. The CDR3 DNA is TGTGCCAGCAGCTTGGGGACAGGGGCCCTCATCGAGCAGTACTTC.